These T cell receptor beta chains were read from a single sample in a study of PD-L1 blockade in urothelial cancer. Profiled with immunoSEQ multiplex PCR; TCRdb holds only in-frame clones, not every one. This table has more than 35,000 clones, around 81% appearing once. Sequencing used PBMCs, obtained around atezolizumab (anti-PD-L1) treatment. These receptors were collected from an elderly man with urothelial cancer. Both conserved end residues are part of each CDR3. Each record gives: CDR3 protein, CDR3 DNA, clone size, CDR3 length, V gene, J gene, D gene. D genes are given only for firm matches. A row's size may be missing; if present it is once, few, many or a size class.

CDR3 protein: CATLQGFNEKLFF; CDR3 DNA: TGTGCCACCCTACAGGGTTTTAATGAAAAACTGTTTTTT; clone size: -; CDR3 length: 13; V gene: TRBV19; J gene: TRBJ1-4; D gene: -
CDR3 protein: CASMRLGDEQYF; CDR3 DNA: TGTGCCAGCATGAGACTAGGCGACGAGCAGTACTTC; clone size: -; CDR3 length: 12; V gene: TRBV2; J gene: TRBJ2-7; D gene: -
CDR3 protein: CAISREKGYEQYF; CDR3 DNA: TGTGCCATCAGCCGGGAGAAAGGCTACGAGCAGTACTTC; clone size: -; CDR3 length: 13; V gene: TRBV10-3; J gene: TRBJ2-7; D gene: -
CDR3 protein: CASSTNRQGASADTQYF; CDR3 DNA: TGTGCCAGTAGTACAAACAGACAGGGGGCGTCGGCAGATACGCAGTATTTT; clone size: once; CDR3 length: 17; V gene: TRBV19; J gene: TRBJ2-3; D gene: TRBD1
CDR3 protein: CASRLPVTDTQYF; CDR3 DNA: TGTGCCAGCAGATTGCCAGTCACAGATACGCAGTATTTT; clone size: -; CDR3 length: 13; V gene: TRBV2; J gene: TRBJ2-3; D gene: -
CDR3 protein: CASKQTGTSYEQYF; CDR3 DNA: TGTGCCAGCAAACAGACAGGGACCTCCTACGAGCAGTACTTC; clone size: -; CDR3 length: 14; V gene: TRBV6-4; J gene: TRBJ2-7; D gene: TRBD1
CDR3 protein: CSVNVDNRISASQYF; CDR3 DNA: TGCAGCGTCAACGTCGACAACAGGATTTCGGCGTCCCAGTACTTC; clone size: -; CDR3 length: 15; V gene: TRBV29-1; J gene: TRBJ2-5; D gene: -
CDR3 protein: CASSPLAGIRYNEQFF; CDR3 DNA: TGCGCCAGCAGCCCCTTAGCGGGAATAAGGTACAATGAGCAGTTCTTC; clone size: -; CDR3 length: 16; V gene: TRBV5-1; J gene: TRBJ2-1; D gene: TRBD2
CDR3 protein: CASSPRDRANTDTQYF; CDR3 DNA: TGTGCCAGTAGTCCCAGGGACAGAGCGAACACAGATACGCAGTATTTT; clone size: -; CDR3 length: 16; V gene: TRBV19; J gene: TRBJ2-3; D gene: TRBD1
CDR3 protein: CASSIRQGLYEQYF; CDR3 DNA: TGTGCCAGCAGCATAAGACAGGGGCTCTACGAGCAGTACTTC; clone size: -; CDR3 length: 14; V gene: TRBV5-6; J gene: TRBJ2-7; D gene: TRBD1
CDR3 protein: CASRSGDKGEKLFF; CDR3 DNA: TGCGCCAGCAGGTCCGGGGACAAGGGTGAAAAACTGTTTTTT; clone size: -; CDR3 length: 14; V gene: TRBV5-1; J gene: TRBJ1-4; D gene: -
CDR3 protein: CAWRHGGGTQYF; CDR3 DNA: TGTGCCTGGAGGCACGGGGGGGGTACGCAGTATTTT; clone size: -; CDR3 length: 12; V gene: TRBV30; J gene: TRBJ2-3; D gene: TRBD2
CDR3 protein: CATSRTSGSYEQYF; CDR3 DNA: TGTGCCACCAGCAGAACGAGCGGGAGCTACGAGCAGTACTTC; clone size: -; CDR3 length: 14; V gene: TRBV15; J gene: TRBJ2-7; D gene: TRBD2